This T cell receptor (beta chain) was profiled in a study of blood T cell repertoires in COVID-19 (dated by TCRdb to the early 2020s). About the study as a whole: Collaborator samples came from the United States, Italy and Spain and covered acute and convalescent phases of COVID-19. The material from the prospective study consisted of cDNA or gDNA derived from T cells, B-cell-depleted T cells, or PBMCs. A freely available public database, intended as a resource for researchers studying the immune response to SARS-CoV-2, is where the repertoires were released. Samples came from the ongoing ImmuneRACE study (first 160 participants) plus 1,254 subjects from 6 global collaborators. The sample metadata nearly always contained a de-identified subject ID, COVID-19 status, age in years and sex. HLA class I and class II types, where available, came from metadata supplied by the sample provider rather than from assay-based typing. The dataset comprised deeply sampled blood TCRbeta repertoires from subjects exposed to, actively infected with, or recovered from COVID-19.

TCRbeta CDR3 regions were amplified from genomic DNA by means of the immunoSEQ Assay, a bias-controlled multiplex PCR. The original methods were these. Nucleated cell counts per sample were estimated from amplification of reference gene primers within the assay. To quantify the absolute abundance of each unique TCRbeta CDR3 rearrangement, sequence reads were collapsed and filtered. For each sample, productive Simpson clonality was calculated as the square root of Simpson's diversity index across productive rearrangements. TCRdb re-hosts the immuneACCESS table, in-frame sequences only. Its copies lack some clones; in the studies checked, an unresolved V gene accounts for under half of them, and the cause for the rest is not known. The D gene and trimming were derived from the DNA, and the V and J assignments and clone size from that table. The table for this sample lists under 350,000 clones; around nine tenths of them were counted only once. Together, the top ten hold under 3% of the sample.

Study-wide conclusions, independent of this receptor: The quantity of clinical and demographic metadata differed by source and by participant and was supplied without curation.

Enrolling through a virtual design, the prospective study's participants ranged in age from roughly 18 to 100 years and lived across approximately 25 United States geographic areas. In the prospective study, cohorts were assigned on the basis of participant-reported clinical history obtained from a screening survey and a study questionnaire. ImmuneRACE Cohort 3 recovered participants were defined by two consecutive negative NP/OP PCR tests, healthcare professional clearance, or symptom resolution. Mobile phlebotomists in the prospective study collected whole blood, serum and a nasopharyngeal or oropharyngeal swab from every participant. Prospective study participants could optionally give additional blood draws and questionnaires over an approximately 2-month period. Prospective study blood samples were shipped either frozen or at room temperature before DNA extraction. The germline V gene specifies ENHRY as CDR1 and SYGVKD as CDR2. Including the terminal cysteine and phenylalanine, the CDR3 comprises 16 residues. Of all the DNA, just the CDR3 is kept, 48 bases in frame from base 1. V lost 10 bases and J lost 5 bases; the stretch between them is 21 bases long.

Regarding this clone: Its antigen is still unknown. No much larger clonotype is one base removed from it; base qualities were not supplied.

Source material: PBMCs or T cells enriched from blood (not recorded which). This TCR was recovered from a woman between 18 and 30 years old who had recovered from COVID-19. The V and J genes are TRBV10-3 and TRBJ1-6; a confident D gene designation cannot be given. The CDR3 reads CATTNSTLRDNSPLHF. The sequenced DNA is TGTGCCACGACAAATTCAACATTACGTGATAATTCACCCCTCCACTTT.